The sample holds a few counts of the clone carrying this T cell receptor (beta chain). This sample was included in a study of blood T cell repertoires in COVID-19. The germline CDR1 and CDR2 sequences are SQVTM and ANQGSEA. Trimming cost V 4 bases and J 6 bases; bases outside gene matches: 6. The CDR3 length is 14 residues. Profiling relied on immunoSEQ multiplex PCR, and the TCRdb table lists in-frame clones only, not all of them. The data show approximately 170,000 clones, approximately 78% seen once. This clonotype originated in a human donor in a cohort sampled during active COVID-19. The V gene is TRBV29-1, the J gene TRBJ2-7; TRBD2 aligns across 13 bases. The sample was peripheral blood. The CDR3 protein is CSVGQRLAGGEQYF. The CDR3 DNA reads TGCAGCGTTGGGCAGAGACTAGCGGGAGGCGAGCAGTACTTC.